The rows below give T cell receptor beta chains drawn from one sample of a study of CD8 T cells in Susac syndrome. TCRdb reprocessed the immunoSEQ multiplex PCR reads via MiXCR and lists one record per CDR3 protein. The sample includes approximately 200,000 distinct CDR3 sequences, roughly 95% of them seen just once. Input material: CD4+ T cells from PBMCs. Source of these receptors: a human donor with multiple sclerosis. The CDR3 runs from the conserved cysteine through the conserved F or W. A D gene is named only where the DNA matches it firmly. The listing skips clone size in some rows; elsewhere it reads once, few, many or a size class.

v_call: TRBV15; j_call: TRBJ2-2; clone_size: once; cdr3_length: 12; d_call: .; cdr3_nt: TGTGCCACTTCAGGGGCGGCCGGGGAGCTGTTTTTT; cdr3_aa: CATSGAAGELFF
v_call: TRBV4-2; j_call: TRBJ2-5; clone_size: .; cdr3_length: 16; d_call: .; cdr3_nt: TGTGCCAGCAGCCAAGCCGCCGGTTACAGGGAAGAGACCCAGTACTTC; cdr3_aa: CASSQAAGYREETQYF
v_call: TRBV30; j_call: TRBJ1-6; clone_size: .; cdr3_length: 13; d_call: TRBD1; cdr3_nt: TGTGCCTGGAGTGAAAGGGGGCGTTCACCCCTCCACTTT; cdr3_aa: CAWSERGRSPLHF
v_call: TRBV5-4; j_call: TRBJ2-1; clone_size: .; cdr3_length: 14; d_call: TRBD1; cdr3_nt: TGTGCCAGCAGACCGGACAGGGGCGACAATGAGCAGTTCTTC; cdr3_aa: CASRPDRGDNEQFF
v_call: TRBV3-1; j_call: TRBJ2-3; clone_size: .; cdr3_length: 13; d_call: .; cdr3_nt: TGTGCCAGCGCTCAGACAAGGGGCCATACGCAGTATTTT; cdr3_aa: CASAQTRGHTQYF
v_call: TRBV23-1; j_call: TRBJ2-7; clone_size: .; cdr3_length: 17; d_call: TRBD1; cdr3_nt: TGCGCCAGCAGTCAATCCACGACAGGGAGTTCGGCCTACGAGCAGTACTTC; cdr3_aa: CASSQSTTGSSAYEQYF
v_call: TRBV28; j_call: TRBJ2-7; clone_size: .; cdr3_length: 14; d_call: .; cdr3_nt: TGTGCCAGCAGCCCTCCGGGTGGGAGGTACGAGCAGTACTTC; cdr3_aa: CASSPPGGRYEQYF
v_call: TRBV5-6; j_call: TRBJ1-1; clone_size: .; cdr3_length: 13; d_call: .; cdr3_nt: TGTGCCAGCAGCCGCACCCGTGACACTGAAGCTTTCTTT; cdr3_aa: CASSRTRDTEAFF
v_call: TRBV18; j_call: TRBJ2-3; clone_size: few; cdr3_length: 13; d_call: .; cdr3_nt: TGTGCCAGCTCACCACCCAGCACAGATACGCAGTATTTT; cdr3_aa: CASSPPSTDTQYF
v_call: TRBV6-4; j_call: TRBJ2-7; clone_size: .; cdr3_length: 14; d_call: .; cdr3_nt: TGTGCCAGCACCATGCAGGACCTAAACTACGAGCAGTACTTC; cdr3_aa: CASTMQDLNYEQYF
v_call: TRBV30; j_call: TRBJ1-1; clone_size: .; cdr3_length: 13; d_call: .; cdr3_nt: TGTGCCTGGAGTGTGGGAGGGTACTCCGAAGCTTTCTTT; cdr3_aa: CAWSVGGYSEAFF
v_call: TRBV7-2; j_call: TRBJ1-1; clone_size: .; cdr3_length: 16; d_call: .; cdr3_nt: TGTGCCAGCAGCTTAGGGTCCGGGGGCGAGAACACTGAAGCTTTCTTT; cdr3_aa: CASSLGSGGENTEAFF
v_call: TRBV27; j_call: TRBJ1-1; clone_size: .; cdr3_length: 15; d_call: .; cdr3_nt: TGTGCCAGCAGTCCCCCCCCCGGAGTGAACACTGAAGCTTTCTTT; cdr3_aa: CASSPPPGVNTEAFF
v_call: TRBV10-3; j_call: TRBJ2-7; clone_size: .; cdr3_length: 12; d_call: .; cdr3_nt: TGTGCCATCAGTGCATTAGGCTACGAGCAGTACTTC; cdr3_aa: CAISALGYEQYF
v_call: TRBV19; j_call: TRBJ1-1; clone_size: few; cdr3_length: 13; d_call: .; cdr3_nt: TGTGCCAGTAGTACCACGGGGGGCACTGAAGCTTTCTTT; cdr3_aa: CASSTTGGTEAFF
v_call: TRBV20-1; j_call: TRBJ1-5; clone_size: .; cdr3_length: 12; d_call: .; cdr3_nt: TGCAGTGCTAGAGATCGTTTTCAGCCCCAGCATTTT; cdr3_aa: CSARDRFQPQHF
v_call: TRBV19; j_call: TRBJ2-3; clone_size: .; cdr3_length: 15; d_call: .; cdr3_nt: TGTGCCAGTAGTATTTCCCGGACTAGCACAGATACGCAGTATTTT; cdr3_aa: CASSISRTSTDTQYF
v_call: TRBV15; j_call: TRBJ2-7; clone_size: once; cdr3_length: 15; d_call: .; cdr3_nt: TGTGCCACCAGCAGAGATCAGGGCACAGGGTGGGAGCAGTACTTC; cdr3_aa: CATSRDQGTGWEQYF
v_call: TRBV29-1; j_call: TRBJ2-3; clone_size: .; cdr3_length: 10; d_call: .; cdr3_nt: TGCAGCGTCAGCACAGATACGCAGTATTTT; cdr3_aa: CSVSTDTQYF
v_call: TRBV9; j_call: TRBJ2-5; clone_size: .; cdr3_length: 15; d_call: TRBD1; cdr3_nt: TGTGCCAGCAGCGGAACGAGCAGGGGGTGGGAGACCCAGTACTTC; cdr3_aa: CASSGTSRGWETQYF
v_call: TRBV6-1; j_call: TRBJ2-3; clone_size: .; cdr3_length: 14; d_call: .; cdr3_nt: TGTGCCAGCAGTGATCTCGGCTACACAGATACGCAGTATTTT; cdr3_aa: CASSDLGYTDTQYF
v_call: TRBV12-3/TRBV12-4; j_call: TRBJ2-7; clone_size: .; cdr3_length: 13; d_call: .; cdr3_nt: TGTGCCAGCAGTTTAATTCGGGGTCACGAGCAGTACTTC; cdr3_aa: CASSLIRGHEQYF
v_call: TRBV3-1; j_call: TRBJ2-7; clone_size: .; cdr3_length: 12; d_call: .; cdr3_nt: TGTGCCAGCAGCCATCAGTCCTACGAGCAGTACTTC; cdr3_aa: CASSHQSYEQYF
v_call: TRBV3-1; j_call: TRBJ2-5; clone_size: .; cdr3_length: 16; d_call: TRBD2; cdr3_nt: TGTGCCAGCAGCCACCTTCTAGCGGGGGGCCAAGAGACCCAGTACTTC; cdr3_aa: CASSHLLAGGQETQYF
v_call: TRBV9; j_call: TRBJ1-2; clone_size: once; cdr3_length: 15; d_call: TRBD1; cdr3_nt: TGTGCCAGCAGCGAGCGGGACAGGGGGCGAGGGGGCTACACCTTC; cdr3_aa: CASSERDRGRGGYTF
v_call: TRBV12-3/TRBV12-4; j_call: TRBJ2-3; clone_size: .; cdr3_length: 15; d_call: TRBD1; cdr3_nt: TGTGCCAGCAGTTTAAGGGACAGGCAGGCAGATACGCAGTATTTT; cdr3_aa: CASSLRDRQADTQYF
v_call: TRBV20-1; j_call: TRBJ2-5; clone_size: .; cdr3_length: 15; d_call: .; cdr3_nt: TGCAGTGCTAAGGGGAGTGGGGGTAACCAAGAGACCCAGTACTTC; cdr3_aa: CSAKGSGGNQETQYF
v_call: TRBV7-9; j_call: TRBJ2-5; clone_size: .; cdr3_length: 17; d_call: .; cdr3_nt: TGTGCCAGCAGCTTCGGGTGGTCTGGGCCCGAAGGTGAGACCCAGTACTTC; cdr3_aa: CASSFGWSGPEGETQYF